The 11 T cell receptor beta chains below were found in one sample sequenced in a study of identical twins' blood T cells. MiXCR was run by TCRdb on the 5' RACE reads, yielding one entry per CDR3 protein. The sample comprises 400,000 or so distinct CDR3 sequences, roughly 27% of which are singletons, and 5.5% to 6.5% rests with the top ten. Sequenced material: PBMCs. The receptors here all came from a woman between 18 and 55 years old in good health.

Remarks on this clonotype: One end of the junction varies from germline; a read error may be responsible. J is TRBJ1-2 and V is TRBV29-1, with D unresolved. Germline assignment: CDR1 SQVTM and CDR2 ANQGSEA. The length of the CDR3 is 11 residues. The CDR3 loop is CSVVQNYSYTF. DNA of the CDR3: TGCAGCGTTGTCCAGAACTATAGCTACACCTTC.

This clonotype showed up just a few times. The chain combines TRBV5-1 with TRBJ1-1; a weak D match, TRBD1 (6 bases). The CDR3 sequence is 14 residues long. V lost 2 bases to trimming and J lost 6 bases, with 14 bases between them. CDR1 and CDR2 from the germline V gene are SGHRS and YFSETQ. CDR3 in amino acids: CASSFGGAGAEAFF. The CDR3 DNA sequence: TGCGCCAGCAGCTTTGGGGGGGCAGGGGCTGAAGCTTTCTTT.

The gene calls are TRBV20-1 and TRBJ1-2, with D tentatively TRBD1 (6 bases). This CDR3 comprises 12 residues. The V gene's germline CDR1 is DFQATT and CDR2 SNEGSKA (reference sequence). V dropped 5 bases and J dropped 2 bases, with 9 bases sitting between them. CDR3 sequence: CSAFGQNYGYTF. The CDR3, as DNA: TGCAGTGCTTTTGGACAGAACTATGGCTACACCTTC.

This clonotype was recorded at least ten times. The chain recombines TRBV12-3 or TRBV12-4 with TRBJ1-2; 7 positions match TRBD1. The CDR3 has 13 amino acids. The V segment lost 5 bases and the J segment 8 bases; nucleotides outside the gene matches: 8. CDR3 protein: CASSPQGYRGYTF. The CDR3, as DNA: TGTGCCAGCAGTCCACAGGGGTATCGGGGCTACACCTTC.

The gene calls are TRBV27 and TRBJ2-1, with TRBD2 matching 8 bases. Germline lookup yields CDR1 MNHEY and CDR2 SMNVEV (reference sequence). The ends lost 7 bases at V and 0 bases at J; junction bases unmatched: 14. The CDR3 has 18 residues. Written as DNA, the CDR3 is TGTGCCAGCAAGGTCTGGCGGGGGGACCAGAGCTCCTACAATGAGCAGTTCTTC. Translating gives CASKVWRGDQSSYNEQFF.

The rearrangement joins TRBV11-2 to TRBJ1-2; TRBD1 might be the D (6 bases). Trimming removed 4 bases from V and 6 bases from J, with 12 bases in between. This CDR3 is 13 amino acids long. Per the germline V gene, CDR1 is SGHAT and CDR2 is FQNNGV. CDR3 loop: CASSSTGLDGYTF. DNA for the CDR3: TGTGCCAGCAGCTCCACAGGGTTAGATGGCTACACCTTC.

This clonotype was detected only a few times. The chain uses TRBV10-3 and TRBJ1-4; maybe TRBD1 (5 bases). Trimming left V 7 bases short and J 6 bases short, with 15 bases between. The CDR3 is 14 residues long. Germline V gene sequence: CDR1 ENHRY, CDR2 SYGVKD. DNA of the CDR3: TGTGCCATCATTAACCCCGGGACGGATGAAAAACTGTTTTTT. The encoded protein is CAIINPGTDEKLFF.

This chain joins TRBV5-1 and TRBJ2-5, with D possibly matching TRBD2 (6 bases). V lost 3 bases and J lost 1, with 7 bases in between. This CDR3 contains 13 residues. Germline V gene sequence: CDR1 SGHRS, CDR2 YFSETQ. This CDR3 is CASSWRGQETQYF. The DNA for the CDR3 is TGCGCCAGCAGCTGGAGGGGCCAAGAGACCCAGTACTTC.

Points on this clonotype: The junction and the germline gene differ at one end; a read error may be behind it. The chain links TRBV20-1 to TRBJ2-4; 7 bases align to TRBD2. Germline V CDR1 and CDR2: DFQATT, SNEGSKA (reference sequence). This CDR3 spans 13 amino acids. The CDR3 sequence is CSAAGTTRNIHYF. The CDR3 DNA reads TGCAGTGCCGCCGGGACTACCAGAAACATTCATTACTTC.

To note about this clonotype: The CDR3 does not end in the conserved phenylalanine or tryptophan, so this is likely a read error. The gene calls are TRBV28 and TRBJ1-2; TRBD1 is a possible D gene (6 bases). The CDR3 contains 14 residues. Trimming shortened V by 7 bases and J by 4 bases, and 16 bases separated the two germline ends. CDR1 and CDR2 (germline): MDHEN, SYDVKM. In nucleotides, the CDR3 is TGTGCCAGCACCCTCCCAGGGGAGTCCTATGGCTACACCTCC. It yields the protein CASTLPGESYGYTS.

As regards this clonotype: At one boundary the junction diverges from the germline segment, which might be a read error. The chain is built from TRBV5-5 and TRBJ2-6, with D possibly called TRBD1 or TRBD2 (5 bases each). The CDR3 totals 17 residues. Germline CDR1 and CDR2: SGHKS and YYEKEE (reference sequence). CDR3 nucleotide sequence: TGTGCCAGCAACTTCGGGACGTCAAGCTCTGGGGCCGACGTCCTGACTTTC. Amino acids: CASNFGTSSSGADVLTF.